The subject of this entry is one T cell receptor beta chain. Its antigen remains unidentified. V was trimmed by 4 bases and J by 2 bases, leaving 12 bases between them. Looked up from germline, CDR1 is MDHEN and CDR2 is SYDVKM. The CDR3 is 15 residues long. The sample is drawn from a study of siplizumab effects on memory and regulatory T cells. Study results and limitations: Naive versus memory phenotype went unassigned for roughly 75-96% of proliferating CD4+ or CD8+ clones. The study found naive T cells seemingly more diverse than memory cells and seemingly major alloresponse contributors. The alloreactive clones that mapped to unstimulated subsets made up only a minor fraction.

Sequencing of each sample assayed around 10^5 TCR templates. The table came from immunoSEQ multiplex PCR; TCRdb's copy has only in-frame clones and leaves some out. The sample lists about 80,000 clones, roughly 94% occurring once. The genes are TRBV28 and TRBJ1-5, with D perhaps matching TRBD1 (6 bases). The sequencing sample was made of CD8+ T cells sorted from blood. The sequence derives from a human donor in good health. The CDR3 bases are TGTGCCAGCAGTTCCCTAAGGGGGGGCAATCAGCCCCAGCATTTT. Amino acids: CASSSLRGGNQPQHF. Together with reference TRBV28 and TRBJ1-5, the CDR3 gives the full variable domain: DVKVTQSSRYLVKRTGEKVFLECVQDMDHENMFWYRQDPGLGLRLIYFSYDVKMKEKGDIPEGYSVSREKKERFSLILESASTNQTSMYLCASSSLRGGNQPQHFGDGTRLSIL.